This TCR beta chain came from a study of cytomegalovirus exposure and HLA in healthy donors. The germline V gene has CDR1 GTSNPN and CDR2 SVGIG (reference sequence). This CDR3 is built from 13 residues. The V gene lost 5 bases and the J gene lost 4 bases, with 14 bases spanning the gap. As concerns this clone: Its antigen is unidentified.

Study-level points and caveats: From TCR beta sequences, most subjects' HLA-A and HLA-B alleles were reportedly predicted accurately. Reports indicated that the classifier achieved high specificity and sensitivity in diagnosing cytomegalovirus status. Later on, an analysis found that several of the most significant clusters appeared to be linked to common viral pathogens, which included parvovirus B19.

All the people who gave samples were healthy bone marrow donors. Vbeta (60) and Jbeta (13) primers were used in the PCR. Repertoires were generated with immunoSEQ multiplex PCR, while TCRdb's copy carries only in-frame clones and drops some. The data contain over 150,000 clones, 75% to 90% of them singletons. Sequencing was carried out using PBMCs. The clonotype originates from a man aged 30 to 39 in good health and CMV-seropositive. The V and J genes are TRBV30 and TRBJ2-5; D is perhaps TRBD1 (5 bases). The CDR3 region is CAWDPRGRETQYF. In DNA, the CDR3 is TGTGCCTGGGACCCTAGGGGAAGAGAGACCCAGTACTTC.